What follows are 17 T cell receptor beta chains derived from one specimen sequenced in a study of type 1 and type 2 diabetes patients. Genomic DNA was the PCR template. A primer set of 30 forward and 13 reverse primers amplified the CDR3. TCRdb re-called the multiplex PCR reads with MiXCR, one entry per CDR3 protein. The table has fewer than 300,000 distinct CDR3 sequences, around 50% seen once. Sequenced material: peripheral blood mononuclear cells (PBMCs). The source is a young man with type 2 diabetes.

This rearrangement joins TRBV30 to TRBJ2-7; 10 bases are shared with TRBD1. J lost 2 bases, V lost 3 bases, and 7 bases had no gene match. CDR1 and CDR2 from the germline V gene are GTSNPN and SVGIG (reference sequence). CDR3 length equals 15 residues. CDR3 protein: CAWSHWGQGTYEQYF. CDR3 in DNA: TGTGCCTGGAGCCATTGGGGACAGGGGACCTACGAGCAGTACTTC. Supplemented by reference TRBV30 and TRBJ2-7, the full variable domain reads SQTIHQWPATLVQPVGSPLSLECTVEGTSNPNLYWYRQAAGRGLQLLFYSVGIGQISSEVPQNLSASRPQDRQFILSSKKLLLSDSGFYLCAWSHWGQGTYEQYFGPGTRLTVT.

In DNA, the CDR3 is TGCAGTGCCAGCGGACAGGGAACAGGCGAGCAGTACTTC. Its translation is CSASGQGTGEQYF. The chain couples TRBV20-1 to TRBJ2-7, with 8 bases that match TRBD1. After removal of 6 bases from V and 6 bases from J, the junction contained 10 bases not matched to a gene. The germline CDR1 and CDR2 sequences are DFQATT and SNEGSKA (reference sequence). The CDR3 is made up of 13 amino acids.

The CDR3 region is CSSREEGANVLTF. DNA for the CDR3: TGCAGCTCCAGGGAAGAAGGGGCCAACGTCCTGACTTTC. The V call is TRBV29-1, the J call TRBJ2-6, with D possibly matching TRBD1 (5 bases). The CDR3 is 13 amino acids. The V gene lost 8 bases and the J gene lost 4 bases, with 12 bases spanning the gap. From germline, CDR1 is SQVTM and CDR2 ANQGSEA. Looking up the rest from reference TRBV29-1 and TRBJ2-6 gives the full variable domain: SAVISQKPSRDICQRGTSLTIQCQVDSQVTMMFWYRQQPGQSLTLIATANQGSEATYESGFVIDKFPISRPNLTFSTLTVSNMSPEDSSIYLCSSREEGANVLTFGAGSRLTVL.

The V call is TRBV2, the J call TRBJ2-5; 11 bases agree with TRBD1. In germline, CDR1 is SNHLY, CDR2 FYNNEI. The CDR3 totals 14 residues. The V and J ends lost 5 bases and 4 bases, in that order; junction bases with no gene match: 3. The CDR3 coding sequence is TGTGCCAGCAGTATGGACAGGGGGCGAGAGACCCAGTACTTC. It specifies CASSMDRGRETQYF.

The chain links TRBV6-4 to TRBJ2-1; 11 positions agree with TRBD1. Germline-derived CDR1 and CDR2 are MRHNA and SNTAGT. There are 16 residues in the CDR3. V lost 0 bases to trimming and J lost 3 bases; unmatched junction nucleotides: 1. The CDR3 sequence is CASSDSGTGGYNEQFF. For the CDR3, the DNA is TGTGCCAGCAGTGACTCCGGGACAGGGGGCTACAATGAGCAGTTCTTC.

The gene calls are TRBV2 and TRBJ2-3; 9 nucleotides agree with TRBD2. Germline trimming cut 7 bases from V and 2 bases from J; bases unmatched to any gene: 7. The germline V gene has CDR1 SNHLY and CDR2 FYNNEI. This CDR3 spans 15 amino acids. Written as DNA, the CDR3 is TGTGCCAGCACCTGGCTAGCGGGATACACAGATACGCAGTATTTT. Amino acid sequence: CASTWLAGYTDTQYF.

The chain recombines TRBV6-5 with TRBJ2-5; tentatively, D is TRBD1 (5 bases). The CDR3 has 13 residues. Germline V lookup: CDR1 MNHEY, CDR2 SVGAGI. Trimming removed 6 bases from V and 4 bases from J, with 12 bases in between. CDR3 sequence (DNA): TGTGCCAGCAGGCACAGGATCGGAGAGACCCAGTACTTC. Residues: CASRHRIGETQYF.

This clonotype was observed a few times. The chain joins TRBV19 to TRBJ2-6; D not resolved. This CDR3 has 13 amino acids. Germline CDR1 and CDR2: LNHDA and SQIVND (reference sequence). V lost 11 bases to trimming and J lost 1 base, with 9 bases between them. The CDR3 DNA reads as TGTGCCTCGGGCGAGTCTGGGGCCAACGTCCTGACTTTC. Protein: CASGESGANVLTF.

This clonotype was observed a few times. The V and J genes are TRBV6-1 and TRBJ1-2, with 8 bases matching TRBD1. J gave up 4 bases and V 4 bases, and 8 bases lay outside the gene matches. Germline CDR1 reads MNHNS; CDR2 reads SASEGT. This CDR3 spans 15 amino acids. CDR3 amino acids: CASSVYSGQGYGYTF. The DNA for the CDR3 is TGTGCCAGCAGTGTTTACTCCGGACAGGGCTATGGCTACACCTTC.

This clonotype was detected a few times. The rearrangement links TRBV7-6 to TRBJ2-7; 13 bases are a match to TRBD2. V trimming: 4 bases; J trimming: 3 bases; junction bases outside the gene matches: 6. The CDR3 covers 16 residues. Germline CDR1 SGHVS, CDR2 FNYEAQ. CDR3 DNA: TGTGCCAGCAGCTCTAAGGGACTAGCGGGGATCTACGAGCAGTACTTC. Its translation: CASSSKGLAGIYEQYF.

This clonotype has just a few counts. The chain has TRBV7-3 and TRBJ2-7, with TRBD1 matching over 7 bases. The DNA end is a closer match to TRBJ2-5, so the J assignment may be wrong. The CDR3 spans 14 residues. Germline V gene sequence: CDR1 SGHTA, CDR2 FQGTGA. CDR3 bases: TGTGCCAGCAGCTCGACGACAGGGAAAGAGACCCAGTACTTC. As protein: CASSSTTGKETQYF.

V gene TRBV7-8 combines with J gene TRBJ2-7; D ambiguous. CDR3 length: 16 residues. In germline, CDR1 is SGHVS, CDR2 FQNEAQ. Trimming took 2 bases from V and 3 from J, leaving 17 bases between them. For the CDR3, the DNA is TGTGCCAGCAGCTTAATATCCGGCGGCCGTAGCTACGAGCAGTACTTC. This translates into CASSLISGGRSYEQYF.

This clonotype was seen just once. With a much larger clone just one base away, this may be a read error. It is likely a read error, because the conserved phenylalanine at the end of the CDR3 is missing. V gene TRBV10-1 combines with J gene TRBJ1-1; D remains unclear. Germline CDR1 WNHNN, CDR2 SYGVQD (reference sequence). The CDR3 consists of 13 residues. V was trimmed by 3 bases and J by 6 bases, leaving 11 bases between them. The CDR3, as DNA: TGCGCCAGCAGTGACTTGGGTGGCGCTGAAGCTTTCCTT. As protein: CASSDLGGAEAFL.

The chain is built from TRBV10-3 and TRBJ1-2; TRBD1 might be the D (5 bases). CDR3 size: 14 residues. Germline CDR1 and CDR2: ENHRY and SYGVKD. V lost 4 bases, J lost 4 bases, and 13 bases lay in between. DNA for the CDR3: TGTGCCATCAGTGTACAGGAGCCCTCCTATGGCTACACCTTC. Amino acid sequence: CAISVQEPSYGYTF.

A few counts support this clonotype. The J gene is TRBJ2-7, the V gene TRBV6-1; 11 bases are shared with TRBD2. V was clipped by 9 bases and J by 6 bases; unmatched bases: 13. Germline V lookup: CDR1 MNHNS, CDR2 SASEGT. The CDR3 totals 15 residues. The CDR3 region has the DNA TGTGCCAGTAAACCATTTAGCGGGGGGGCCGGCGAGCAGTACTTC. Its protein product is CASKPFSGGAGEQYF.

The chain employs TRBV27 and TRBJ2-3; D gene uncertain. The CDR3 consists of 11 residues. The germline V and J ends were trimmed by 7 bases and 2 bases, with 4 bases remaining between them. Germline lookup yields CDR1 MNHEY and CDR2 SMNVEV (reference sequence). This CDR3 reads CASISTDTQYF. CDR3 nucleotide sequence: TGTGCCAGCATATCCACAGATACGCAGTATTTT.

The chain has TRBV6-6 and TRBJ1-1; weak D call: TRBD1 (5 bases). The ends were cut back, 2 bases at V and 0 bases at J, with 7 bases in the middle. Germline lookup yields CDR1 MNHNY and CDR2 SVGAGI (reference sequence). This CDR3 has 14 residues. CDR3 coding DNA: TGTGCCAGCAGTTACACGACAGTGAACACTGAAGCTTTCTTT. Translating gives CASSYTTVNTEAFF.